This TCR beta chain was obtained from a study of cytomegalovirus exposure and HLA in healthy donors. The overall study: The roughly 670 first-cohort repertoires shared a platform with the 130 or so validation repertoires, as reported in a later analysis.

Study-level points and caveats: Among the CMV-associated chains, a few were confirmed in vitro as specific for CMV antigens. The authors listed 150 to 200 TCR beta chains as cytomegalovirus-associated. The TCR clusters that emerged in the first cohort tended, a later analysis found, to co-occur in the 120 or so validation repertoires.

Per the germline V gene, CDR1 is WSHSY and CDR2 is SAAADI. The CDR3 sequence is 13 residues long. The ends lost 7 bases at V and 7 bases at J; junction bases unmatched: 7. Clones were read by immunoSEQ multiplex PCR, and TCRdb kept only the in-frame ones, dropping some. The data show about 68,000 clones, around 95% seen once. About this clone: Its specificity is unknown.

The source of this sequence is a man aged 18 to 30 in good health and CMV-seronegative. Material for sequencing was PBMCs. The rearrangement links TRBV10-2 to TRBJ1-2; 9 nucleotides match TRBD1. CDR3: CASTRTGDGGYTF. The DNA of the CDR3 is TGCGCCAGCACTCGGACAGGGGATGGTGGCTACACCTTC.